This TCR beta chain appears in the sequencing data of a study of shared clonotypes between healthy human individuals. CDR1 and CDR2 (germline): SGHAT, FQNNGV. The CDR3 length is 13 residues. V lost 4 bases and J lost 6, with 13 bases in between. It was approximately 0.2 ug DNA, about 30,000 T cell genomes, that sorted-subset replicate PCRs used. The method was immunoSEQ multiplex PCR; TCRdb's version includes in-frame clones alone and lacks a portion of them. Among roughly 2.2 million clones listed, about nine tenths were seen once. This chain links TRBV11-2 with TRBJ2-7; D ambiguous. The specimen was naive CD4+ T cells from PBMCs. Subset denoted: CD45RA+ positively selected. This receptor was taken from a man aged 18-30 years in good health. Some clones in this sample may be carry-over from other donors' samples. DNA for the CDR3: TGTGCCAGCAGCTACCGGGCTCAGCTCGAGCAGTACTTC. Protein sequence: CASSYRAQLEQYF.